This note documents a single TCR beta chain sequence. The sample is drawn from a study of blood T cell repertoires in COVID-19. The germline V gene encodes CDR1 MNHEY and CDR2 SVGEGT. Between the trimmed V and J ends, which lost 1 base and 0 bases, there was a span of 9 bases. There are 15 residues in the CDR3. Authors' data handling: Reference gene primer amplification yielded estimated nucleated cell counts. Produced via immunoSEQ multiplex PCR; TCRdb's table is partial and in-frame only. V, J and clone size reflect that table, while D and trimming were determined from the DNA. There are about 91,000 clones in the sample; 80% to 90% occur only once, and roughly 8.1% lies in the top ten.

Sequencing was carried out using peripheral blood. J is TRBJ1-2 and V is TRBV6-2 or TRBV6-3; the D gene is possibly TRBD1 (6 bases). This TCR was recovered from a woman in her 70s with acute or convalescent COVID-19. The CDR3 protein is CASSYFGGPNYGYTF. The CDR3 DNA reads TGTGCCAGCAGTTACTTCGGGGGGCCTAACTATGGCTACACCTTC.